The 18 T cell receptor beta chains below all came from one sample that was sequenced in a study of blood T cell repertoires in COVID-19. Sequenced by immunoSEQ multiplex PCR; TCRdb stores in-frame clones only, minus some. This sample has about 150,000 clones, with 65% to 85% found just once. Sequenced material: peripheral blood. The receptors shown here come from a woman of 80 years or more with acute or convalescent COVID-19.

This clone was seen a handful of times. The chain joins TRBV2 to TRBJ2-3; 7 bases are shared with TRBD2. This CDR3 is built from 15 residues. V shed 7 bases, J shed 5 bases, and the junction held 12 bases outside the gene matches. Germline CDR1 is SNHLY and CDR2 is FYNNEI. This CDR3 is CASKVLAVLKDTQYF. CDR3 nucleotides: TGTGCCAGCAAGGTGCTAGCGGTTCTTAAAGATACGCAGTATTTT.

The chain couples TRBV7-9 to TRBJ2-7; 7 nucleotides align to TRBD1. The V gene's germline CDR1 is SEHNR and CDR2 FQNEAQ (reference sequence). This CDR3 has 13 amino acids. The J segment lost 5 bases and the V segment lost 5 bases, leaving 6 bases of the junction unmatched. CDR3 nucleotides: TGTGCCAGCAGCCCCCTCAGGGGGAACGAGCAGTACTTC. This translates into CASSPLRGNEQYF. The whole variable domain, remainder taken from reference TRBV7-9 and TRBJ2-7, is DTGVSQNPRHKITKRGQNVTFRCDPISEHNRLYWYRQTLGQGPEFLTYFQNEAQLEKSRLLSDRFSAERPKGSFSTLEIQRTEQGDSAMYLCASSPLRGNEQYFGPGTRLTVT.

The J gene is TRBJ2-2, the V gene TRBV6-5; 9 bases are shared with TRBD1. The CDR3 covers 15 residues. Germline loops: CDR1 MNHEY, CDR2 SVGAGI. V gave up 5 bases and J gave up 4 bases; unmatched junction bases: 5. The DNA of the CDR3 is TGTGCCAGCAGTAGAAGGACAGGGGCCACCGGGGAGCTGTTTTTT. The encoded protein is CASSRRTGATGELFF.

The CDR3: CASSPRGPGELFF. The CDR3 region has the DNA TGTGCCAGCTCCCCCCGGGGTCCCGGGGAGCTGTTTTTT. The chain recombines TRBV18 with TRBJ2-2; maybe TRBD2 (5 bases). V lost 6 bases and J lost 6, with 11 bases in between. Germline-derived CDR1 and CDR2 are KGHSH and LQKENI. The CDR3 runs 13 residues.

The genes are TRBV12-3 or TRBV12-4 and TRBJ1-4; D possibly corresponds to TRBD1 (5 bases). The CDR3 extends over 13 amino acids. Trimming took off 2 bases at V and 5 bases at J, with 6 bases between the two ends. The CDR3 coding sequence is TGTGCCAGCAGTTTAAACAGGAATGAAAAACTGTTTTTT. It translates to CASSLNRNEKLFF.

V and J are TRBV7-9 and TRBJ2-1, with 7 bases fitting TRBD1. Trimming at V came to 4 bases and at J to 8 bases, leaving 8 bases not matched to a gene. Germline V gene data show CDR1 as SEHNR and CDR2 as FQNEAQ (reference sequence). The CDR3 contains 14 residues. CDR3 loop: CASSSTEGADEQFF. CDR3 bases: TGTGCCAGCAGCTCCACCGAGGGGGCCGATGAGCAGTTCTTC.

The chain joins TRBV10-2 to TRBJ2-5; D call uncertain. Per the germline V gene, CDR1 is WSHSY and CDR2 is SAAADI. The V end was cut by 1 base, the J end by 2 bases, with 2 bases between. The CDR3 has 12 amino acids. The CDR3 region is CASSELQETQYF. The DNA for the CDR3 is TGCGCCAGCAGTGAGTTACAAGAGACCCAGTACTTC.

This clone was counted a few times. The J gene is TRBJ2-1, the V gene TRBV7-9; 7 nucleotides match TRBD2. Germline values: CDR1 SEHNR, CDR2 FQNEAQ (reference sequence). This CDR3 comprises 17 residues. V shed 6 bases, J shed 5 bases, and the junction held 16 bases outside the gene matches. The CDR3 sequence: CASSFAPSGIWDNEQFF. DNA of the CDR3: TGTGCCAGCAGTTTCGCGCCGAGCGGGATATGGGACAATGAGCAGTTCTTC.

This clone showed up just once. This chain uses TRBV28 with TRBJ1-5; the D gene is possibly TRBD1 (6 bases). CDR3 length equals 13 residues. The V gene lost 6 bases and the J gene lost 9 bases, with 15 bases spanning the gap. Germline CDR1 reads MDHEN; CDR2 reads SYDVKM. The CDR3 region has the DNA TGTGCCAGCAGCTTCAGGGGCCCAGGGCCCCAGCATTTT. Translated, it gives CASSFRGPGPQHF. Full variable domain (remainder filled in from reference TRBV28 and TRBJ1-5): DVKVTQSSRYLVKRTGEKVFLECVQDMDHENMFWYRQDPGLGLRLIYFSYDVKMKEKGDIPEGYSVSREKKERFSLILESASTNQTSMYLCASSFRGPGPQHFGDGTRLSIL.

In its sample, this clone was seen a few times. The chain combines TRBV4-1 with TRBJ2-7; TRBD1 matches at 12 bases. The ends lost 4 bases at V and 7 bases at J; junction bases unmatched: 14. The germline gives CDR1 MGHRA, CDR2 YSYEKL. This CDR3 has 17 residues. The CDR3: CASSLQPPGQGAGEQYF. CDR3 sequence (DNA): TGCGCCAGCAGCCTACAACCCCCGGGACAGGGGGCGGGAGAGCAGTACTTC.

This clone was seen a handful of times. This chain links TRBV3-1 (or the pseudogene TRBV3-2) with TRBJ1-5, with 8 bases that match TRBD1. The CDR3 contains 15 residues. The J segment lost 6 bases and the V segment lost 0 bases, leaving 4 bases of the junction unmatched. From germline, CDR1 is LGHDT and CDR2 YNNKEL (reference sequence). The CDR3, as DNA: TGTGCCAGCAGCCAAGACCCAGGGGGCCGTCAGCCCCAGCATTTT. This translates into CASSQDPGGRQPQHF.

The chain is built from TRBV2 and TRBJ1-1; D not resolved. Germline V lookup: CDR1 SNHLY, CDR2 FYNNEI. V was shortened by 1 base and J by 5 bases, with 8 bases between the two germline ends. The CDR3 runs to 13 residues. CDR3 protein: CASSEGKRTEAFF. The CDR3 DNA sequence: TGTGCCAGCAGTGAAGGCAAGAGAACTGAAGCTTTCTTT.

This clone was counted between two and nine times. In DNA form, the CDR3 reads TGCGCCAGCAGCCCACCGGGACAGGGCCAAGAGACCCAGTACTTC. This gives the protein CASSPPGQGQETQYF. The chain links TRBV4-1 to TRBJ2-5, with 9 positions matching TRBD1. V shed 4 bases and J 1 base; nucleotides not matched to a gene: 4. Germline CDR1 and CDR2: MGHRA and YSYEKL. The CDR3 sequence is 15 residues long.

The CDR3 loop reads CALTRGNEQYF. CDR3 DNA sequence: TGTGCCTTGACCAGGGGAAACGAGCAGTACTTC. The chain has TRBV30 and TRBJ2-7; a possible D gene is TRBD1 (6 bases). Germline-derived CDR1 and CDR2 are GTSNPN and SVGIG (reference sequence). This CDR3 comprises 11 residues. The V end lost 7 bases, the J end lost 5 bases, and 12 bases lay between the germline ends.

A note on this clone: The same CDR3 can be traced to other DNA sequences in this sample. The CDR3 loop reads CASSGQGYEQYF. The CDR3 DNA sequence: TGCGCCAGCAGCGGACAGGGCTACGAGCAGTACTTC. The chain joins TRBV5-1 to TRBJ2-7; 8 bases map to TRBD1. The ends lost 4 bases at V and 3 bases at J; junction bases unmatched: 0. The CDR3 sequence is 12 residues long. Germline V gene lookup returns CDR1 SGHRS and CDR2 YFSETQ.

This clone showed up just once. V gene TRBV7-9 combines with J gene TRBJ1-1; 8 positions match TRBD1. CDR1 and CDR2 from the germline V gene are SEHNR and FQNEAQ (reference sequence). The J segment lost 10 bases and the V segment lost 4 bases, leaving 5 bases of the junction unmatched. The CDR3 runs 12 residues. The CDR3 DNA sequence: TGTGCCAGCAGCTACGACAGGGGAAGAGCTTTCTTT. This gives the protein CASSYDRGRAFF.

This chain uses TRBV3-1 (or the pseudogene TRBV3-2) with TRBJ2-4, with 9 bases lining up with TRBD1. J lost 3 bases, V lost 4 bases, and 4 bases had no gene match. The CDR3 runs to 15 residues. Germline CDR1 is LGHDT and CDR2 is YNNKEL (reference sequence). The CDR3 sequence: CASSPGQGGKNIQYF. DNA for the CDR3: TGTGCCAGCAGCCCGGGACAGGGAGGCAAAAACATTCAGTACTTC.

The genes are TRBV30 and TRBJ2-2; 9 positions match TRBD1. The germline V gene encodes CDR1 GTSNPN and CDR2 SVGIG (reference sequence). The CDR3 length is 15 residues. The J segment lost 4 bases and the V segment lost 0 bases, leaving 3 bases of the junction unmatched. CDR3 DNA: TGTGCCTGGAGTGTAAGGGACAGGGCCACCGGGGAGCTGTTTTTT. Its translation is CAWSVRDRATGELFF.